This TCR beta chain appears in the sequencing data of a study of blood T cell repertoires in COVID-19. Study at large: Spain, Italy and the United States supplied samples that represented acute and convalescent COVID-19.

Generated by immunoSEQ multiplex PCR, the TCRdb table keeps only in-frame clones and is missing some. This sample has 490,000 or so clones, with approximately 86% found just once. V trimming: 6 bases; J trimming: 4 bases; junction bases outside the gene matches: 5. The CDR3 totals 14 residues. Germline V lookup: CDR1 SNHLY, CDR2 FYNNEI. Recovered Cohort 3 donors showed two negative PCRs, clearance, or symptom resolution. In regard to this clone: At the DNA level, this CDR3 is encoded by other sequences in the same sample as well.

The source material was PBMCs or T cells enriched from blood (not recorded which). This clonotype was obtained from a woman aged 55-70 years who had recovered from COVID-19. This sequence joins TRBV2 and TRBJ1-5; 8 nucleotides agree with TRBD1. The CDR3 sequence: CASSGTGGNQPQHF. In DNA form, the CDR3 reads TGTGCCAGCAGCGGGACAGGTGGGAATCAGCCCCAGCATTTT. Supplemented by reference TRBV2 and TRBJ1-5, the full variable domain reads EPEVTQTPSHQVTQMGQEVILRCVPISNHLYFYWYRQILGQKVEFLVSFYNNEISEKSEIFDDQFSVERPDGSNFTLKIRSTKLEDSAMYFCASSGTGGNQPQHFGDGTRLSIL.